Presented here are 7 T cell receptor beta chains from one specimen sequenced in a study of blood T cell repertoires in COVID-19. Repertoires were generated with immunoSEQ multiplex PCR, while TCRdb's copy carries only in-frame clones and drops some. This sample yields 140,000 to 150,000 clones, of which about 85% are seen a single time; 6.2% belongs to the top ten. The sequenced sample consisted of PBMCs or T cells enriched from blood (not recorded which). These TCRs come from a woman between 40 and 50 years old who had recovered from COVID-19.

The chain recombines TRBV2 with TRBJ1-2; maybe TRBD1 (5 bases). CDR3 length equals 14 residues. The V gene's germline CDR1 is SNHLY and CDR2 FYNNEI. The germline V and J ends were trimmed by 2 bases and 4 bases, with 11 bases remaining between them. In DNA, the CDR3 is TGTGCCAGCAGTGAACAGGGTGGAAGCTATGGCTACACCTTC. This translates into CASSEQGGSYGYTF.

This chain connects TRBV7-8 to TRBJ1-1; 7 positions match TRBD1. The CDR3 loop spans 16 amino acids. V shed 5 bases, J shed 3 bases, and the junction held 12 bases outside the gene matches. The germline V gene encodes CDR1 SGHVS and CDR2 FQNEAQ. CDR3: CASSPGPPTGDTEAFF. The DNA of the CDR3 is TGTGCCAGCAGCCCCGGCCCCCCTACAGGGGACACTGAAGCTTTCTTT.

CDR3 in amino acids: CASTTPTGEWGYTF. CDR3 in DNA: TGTGCCAGTACCACCCCTACAGGGGAATGGGGCTACACCTTC. This chain links TRBV19 with TRBJ1-2; TRBD1 matches at 7 bases. Germline loops: CDR1 LNHDA, CDR2 SQIVND (reference sequence). Germline trimming cut 7 bases from V and 8 bases from J; bases unmatched to any gene: 13. The CDR3 length is 14 residues.

The J gene is TRBJ1-2, the V gene TRBV6-5, with D possibly matching TRBD1 (5 bases). Germline values: CDR1 MNHEY, CDR2 SVGAGI. V lost 2 bases to trimming and J lost 8 bases, with 12 bases between them. This CDR3 is 13 amino acids long. CDR3 amino acids: CASSYQAGRGYTF. The CDR3 DNA reads as TGTGCCAGCAGTTACCAAGCAGGGCGAGGCTACACCTTC.

The CDR3 DNA reads as TGTGCCAGCAGACGGACAGCTCGCTCCTACAATGAGCAGTTCTTC. Its translation: CASRRTARSYNEQFF. This chain uses TRBV2 with TRBJ2-1, with TRBD1 as a possible D gene (6 bases). Germline lookup yields CDR1 SNHLY and CDR2 FYNNEI. This CDR3 spans 15 amino acids. The V end was cut by 6 bases, the J end by 0 bases, with 12 bases between.

The chain carries TRBV2 and TRBJ1-2; 10 bases line up with TRBD1. The CDR3 loop spans 12 amino acids. The V and J ends lost 8 bases and 3 bases, in that order; junction bases with no gene match: 0. The V gene's germline CDR1 is SNHLY and CDR2 FYNNEI. In nucleotides, the CDR3 is TGTGCCAGCGGACAGGGGGACTATGGCTACACCTTC. Protein: CASGQGDYGYTF. The full variable domain, with the rest looked up from reference TRBV2 and TRBJ1-2, is EPEVTQTPSHQVTQMGQEVILRCVPISNHLYFYWYRQILGQKVEFLVSFYNNEISEKSEIFDDQFSVERPDGSNFTLKIRSTKLEDSAMYFCASGQGDYGYTFGSGTRLTVV.

V and J are TRBV5-4 and TRBJ1-3; 7 nucleotides align to TRBD1. Unmatched junction bases numbered 10, after V lost 3 bases and J lost 4 bases. The CDR3 extends over 16 amino acids. CDR1 and CDR2 (germline): SGHNT, YYREEE (reference sequence). The CDR3: CASSSRTGAAGNTIYF. Here the CDR3 DNA reads TGTGCCAGCAGCTCTAGAACAGGGGCGGCGGGAAACACCATATATTTT.